This T cell receptor beta chain was identified during a study of blood T cell repertoires in COVID-19 (dated by TCRdb to between 2020 and 2021). Background on the whole study: Samples from collaborators originated in the United States, Italy and Spain and spanned both the acute and convalescent phases of COVID-19. A de-identified subject ID, COVID-19 status, age in years and sex were almost always included in the sample metadata. Samples were obtained from the ongoing ImmuneRACE study (first 160 participants) and from about 1,300 subjects provided by 6 global collaborators. The dataset comprised deeply sampled blood TCRbeta repertoires from subjects exposed to, actively infected with, or recovered from COVID-19. The repertoires were released in a freely available public database meant as a resource for research on the immune response to SARS-CoV-2. Where available, HLA class I and class II types were obtained from metadata supplied by the sample provider rather than from assay-based typing. The prospective study material was composed of cDNA or gDNA derived from T cells, B-cell-depleted T cells, or PBMCs. The paper as a whole reports these results and caveats: The quantity of clinical and demographic metadata differed by source and by participant and was supplied without curation.

CDR1 and CDR2 are read off the germline V gene as MNHEY and SVGAGI. V loses 6 bases of germline sequence and J loses 1 base, and the interval between the two ends is 14 bases. The CDR3, from cysteine to phenylalanine, totals 15 residues. Just the 45-base CDR3 DNA is kept, in frame starting at base 1. In the prospective study, participants were about 18 to 95 years old, resided in about two dozen geographic areas of the United States, and were enrolled through a virtual design. In the prospective study, participants were assigned to cohorts based on the clinical history participants reported in a screening survey and a study questionnaire. Mobile phlebotomists in the prospective study collected whole blood, serum and a nasopharyngeal or oropharyngeal swab from every participant. Over a roughly 2-month period, participants in the prospective study had the option of providing additional blood draws and questionnaires. Before DNA extraction, blood samples from the prospective study were shipped at room temperature or frozen.

TCRbeta CDR3 regions were amplified from genomic DNA by means of the immunoSEQ Assay, a bias-controlled multiplex PCR. The authors' analysis ran thus. Nucleated cell counts per sample were estimated from amplification of reference gene primers within the assay. To quantify the absolute abundance of each unique TCRbeta CDR3 rearrangement, sequence reads were collapsed and filtered. For each sample, productive Simpson clonality was calculated by taking the square root of Simpson's diversity index across productive rearrangements. Drawn from immuneACCESS, this table holds only the in-frame rearrangements with V and J called that TCRdb kept. Clones are partly lost; checked studies trace under half to an unresolved V gene and leave the rest unexplained. V and J calls plus clone size are reproduced from that table; the DNA served to infer D and trimming. The sample table shows about 220,000 clones, and 75% to 90% are seen once. Clones ranked in the top ten supply under 3.5% of the sample.

As to this clone: The specificity of this receptor is unknown. One base away there is no much larger clone; base qualities are not given.

Sequencing was carried out using PBMCs or T cells enriched from blood (not recorded which). The chain is made from TRBV6-5 and TRBJ2-3; TRBD1 is a possible D gene, resting on 5 matching bases. This clonotype was obtained from a woman aged 18-30 years in a cohort exposed to, infected with or recovered from COVID-19 (not recorded which). The CDR3 has the sequence CASSPPQAGTDTQYF. The DNA is TGTGCCAGCAGCCCCCCACAGGCCGGCACAGATACGCAGTATTTT.